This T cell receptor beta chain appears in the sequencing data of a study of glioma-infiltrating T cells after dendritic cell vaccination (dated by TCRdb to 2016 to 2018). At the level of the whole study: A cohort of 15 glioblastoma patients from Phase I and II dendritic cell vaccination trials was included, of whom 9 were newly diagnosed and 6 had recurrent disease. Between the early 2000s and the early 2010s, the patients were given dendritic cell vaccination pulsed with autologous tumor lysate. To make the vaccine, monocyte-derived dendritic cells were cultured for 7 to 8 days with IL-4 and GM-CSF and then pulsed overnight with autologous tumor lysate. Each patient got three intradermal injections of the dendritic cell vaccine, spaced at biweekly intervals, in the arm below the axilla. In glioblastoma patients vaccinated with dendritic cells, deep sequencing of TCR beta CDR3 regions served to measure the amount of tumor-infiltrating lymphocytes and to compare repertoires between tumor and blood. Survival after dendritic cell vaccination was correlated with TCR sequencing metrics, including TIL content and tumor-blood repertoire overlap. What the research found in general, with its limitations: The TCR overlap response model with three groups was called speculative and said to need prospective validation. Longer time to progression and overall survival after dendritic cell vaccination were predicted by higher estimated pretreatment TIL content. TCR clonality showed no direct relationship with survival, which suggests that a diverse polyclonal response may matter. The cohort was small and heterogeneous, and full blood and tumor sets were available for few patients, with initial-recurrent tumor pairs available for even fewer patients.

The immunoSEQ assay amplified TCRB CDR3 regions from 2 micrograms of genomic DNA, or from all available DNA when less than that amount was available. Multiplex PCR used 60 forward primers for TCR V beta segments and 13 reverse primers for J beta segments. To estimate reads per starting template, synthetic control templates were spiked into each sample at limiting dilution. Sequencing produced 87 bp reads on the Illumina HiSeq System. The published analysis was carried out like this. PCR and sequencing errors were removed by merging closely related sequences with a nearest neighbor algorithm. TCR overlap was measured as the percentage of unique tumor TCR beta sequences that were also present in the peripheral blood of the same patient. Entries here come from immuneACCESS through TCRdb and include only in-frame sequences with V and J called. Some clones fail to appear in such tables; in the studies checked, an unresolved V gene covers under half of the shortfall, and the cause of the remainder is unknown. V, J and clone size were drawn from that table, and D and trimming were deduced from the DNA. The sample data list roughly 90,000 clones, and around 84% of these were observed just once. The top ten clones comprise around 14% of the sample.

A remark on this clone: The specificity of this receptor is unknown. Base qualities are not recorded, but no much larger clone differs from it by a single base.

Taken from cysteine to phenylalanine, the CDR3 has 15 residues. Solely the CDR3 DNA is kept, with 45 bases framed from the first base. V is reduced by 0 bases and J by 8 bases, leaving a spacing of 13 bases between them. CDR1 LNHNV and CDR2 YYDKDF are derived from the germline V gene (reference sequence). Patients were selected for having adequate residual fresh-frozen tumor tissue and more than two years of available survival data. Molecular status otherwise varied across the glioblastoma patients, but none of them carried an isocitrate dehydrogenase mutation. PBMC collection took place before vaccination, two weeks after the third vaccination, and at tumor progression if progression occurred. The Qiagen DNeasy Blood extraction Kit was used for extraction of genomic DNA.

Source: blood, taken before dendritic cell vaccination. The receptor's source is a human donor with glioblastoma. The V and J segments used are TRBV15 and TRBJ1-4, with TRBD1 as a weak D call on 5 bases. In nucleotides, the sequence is TGTGCCACCAGCAGAGATGGAACAGGTCAGGAAAAACTGTTTTTT. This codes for CATSRDGTGQEKLFF. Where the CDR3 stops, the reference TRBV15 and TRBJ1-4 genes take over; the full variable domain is DAMVIQNPRYQVTQFGKPVTLSCSQTLNHNVMYWYQQKSSQAPKLLFHYYDKDFNNEADTPDNFQSRRPNTSFCFLDIRSPGLGDTAMYLCATSRDGTGQEKLFFGSGTQLSVL.